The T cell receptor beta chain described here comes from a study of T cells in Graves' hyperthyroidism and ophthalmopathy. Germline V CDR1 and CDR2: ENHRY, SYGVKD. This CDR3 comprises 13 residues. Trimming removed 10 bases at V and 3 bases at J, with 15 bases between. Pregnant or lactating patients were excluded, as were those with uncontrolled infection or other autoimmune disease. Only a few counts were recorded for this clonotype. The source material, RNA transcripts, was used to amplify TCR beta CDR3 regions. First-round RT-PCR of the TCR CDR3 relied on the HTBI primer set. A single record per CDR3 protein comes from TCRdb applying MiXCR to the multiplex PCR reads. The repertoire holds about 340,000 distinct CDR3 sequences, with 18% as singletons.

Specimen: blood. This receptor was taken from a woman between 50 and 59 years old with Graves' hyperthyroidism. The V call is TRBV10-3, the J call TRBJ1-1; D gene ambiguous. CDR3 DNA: TGTGCCACTCAATTGGGCGGGGACACTGAAGCTTTCTTT. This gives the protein CATQLGGDTEAFF.